This T cell receptor (beta chain) stems from a study of T cell responses to AZD1222 COVID-19 vaccine. General study points: Samples come after the peak T cell response, not at day 14.

The germline V gene has CDR1 MGHRA and CDR2 YSYEKL. The length of the CDR3 is 13 residues. Deletions cut 5 bases from V and 3 bases from J, with 8 bases between. Method: immunoSEQ multiplex PCR; TCRdb's copy keeps in-frame clones and lacks some. The sample records some 130,000 clones, less than 95% being singletons. This clone was seen at least ten times. Its antigen is undetermined. The rearrangement uses TRBV4-1 and TRBJ2-1; possibly TRBD2 for D (6 bases). This sequence originates from an adult in good health. The sample was peripheral blood, taken on day 0 of AZD1222 vaccination. In nucleotides, the CDR3 is TGCGCCAGCAGCAGGGACTTCTACAATGAGCAGTTCTTC. This sequence encodes CASSRDFYNEQFF.